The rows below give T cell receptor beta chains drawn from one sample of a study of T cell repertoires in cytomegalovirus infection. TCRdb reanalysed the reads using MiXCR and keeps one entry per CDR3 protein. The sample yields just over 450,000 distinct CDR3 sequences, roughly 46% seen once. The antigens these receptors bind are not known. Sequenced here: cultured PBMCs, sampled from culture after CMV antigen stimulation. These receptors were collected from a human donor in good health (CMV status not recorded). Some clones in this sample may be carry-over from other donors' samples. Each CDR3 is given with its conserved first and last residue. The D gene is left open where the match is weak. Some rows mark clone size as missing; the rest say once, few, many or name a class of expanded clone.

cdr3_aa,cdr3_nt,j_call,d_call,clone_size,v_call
CASSEFGPQETQYF,TGTGCCAGCAGTGAATTTGGACCGCAAGAGACCCAGTACTTC,TRBJ2-5,NA,NA,TRBV6-1
CASSPTKDSYNEQFF,TGTGCCAGCTCTCCTACGAAGGACTCGTACAATGAGCAGTTCTTC,TRBJ2-1,NA,NA,TRBV18
CATRGGSGRENEQFF,TGTGCCACCAGGGGAGGTAGCGGGAGAGAAAACGAGCAGTTCTTC,TRBJ2-1,TRBD2,NA,TRBV15
CASSLVSGSNEKLFF,TGTGCCAGCAGCCTTGTGTCGGGCTCTAATGAAAAACTGTTTTTT,TRBJ1-4,NA,NA,TRBV4-2
CAISDPGLSLAGAGYTF,TGTGCCATCAGTGACCCGGGACTCTCCTTGGCGGGTGCTGGCTACACCTTC,TRBJ1-2,NA,few,TRBV10-3
CASRPRGGPSTDTQYF,TGTGCCAGCAGGCCAAGGGGGGGACCTAGCACAGATACGCAGTATTTT,TRBJ2-3,NA,few,TRBV5-4
CASSPGLTHTDTQYF,TGTGCCAGCAGCCCGGGACTTACCCACACAGATACGCAGTATTTT,TRBJ2-3,NA,NA,TRBV7-2
CASTNTVYGYTF,TGTGCCAGCACTAACACCGTCTATGGCTACACCTTC,TRBJ1-2,NA,NA,TRBV12-3/TRBV12-4
CASVGGYYGYTF,TGTGCCAGCGTAGGAGGATACTATGGCTACACCTTC,TRBJ1-2,NA,once,TRBV6-2/TRBV6-3
CASSLGTEYEQYF,TGTGCCAGCAGCTTAGGCACGGAATACGAGCAGTACTTC,TRBJ2-7,NA,NA,TRBV7-2
CASSRAGGLDYEQYF,TGTGCCAGCAGTCGGGCGGGGGGTCTCGACTACGAGCAGTACTTC,TRBJ2-7,TRBD2,NA,TRBV12-3/TRBV12-4
CASNTQASPGSLSWNTEAFF,TGTGCCAGTAACACCCAGGCCAGCCCCGGATCTCTTTCTTGGAACACTGAAGCTTTCTTT,TRBJ1-1,NA,NA,TRBV19
CASSFFGGSSEAFF,TGTGCCAGCAGTTTCTTTGGGGGTTCTTCTGAAGCTTTCTTT,TRBJ1-1,NA,few,TRBV28
CASRRGGQARSYEQYF,TGTGCCAGCAGACGGGGGGGACAGGCCCGCTCCTACGAGCAGTACTTC,TRBJ2-7,NA,few,TRBV7-8
CASGTVRKSDTQYF,TGTGCTAGTGGGACCGTCAGGAAATCAGATACGCAGTATTTT,TRBJ2-3,NA,NA,TRBV12-5
CASSRGLNGYTF,TGTGCCAGCAGTCGGGGCTTGAACGGCTACACCTTC,TRBJ1-2,NA,few,TRBV6-2/TRBV6-3
CASSPGPRNLDTQYF,TGTGCCAGCAGCCCTGGGCCACGAAATCTTGATACGCAGTATTTT,TRBJ2-3,NA,NA,TRBV7-4
CASSYDRAGLGEAFF,TGTGCCAGCAGTTACGACAGGGCGGGATTGGGTGAAGCTTTCTTT,TRBJ1-1,TRBD1,few,TRBV12-3/TRBV12-4
CASSREVGPKETQYF,TGTGCCAGCAGCCGGGAGGTCGGGCCAAAAGAGACCCAGTACTTC,TRBJ2-5,NA,NA,TRBV14
CASGPAVGLADTQYF,TGTGCCAGCGGACCCGCGGTAGGGCTGGCAGATACGCAGTATTTT,TRBJ2-3,NA,few,TRBV7-6
CASSPTHQGLAYEQYF,TGTGCCAGCAGTCCCACCCACCAAGGACTAGCTTACGAGCAGTACTTC,TRBJ2-7,TRBD2,NA,TRBV12-3/TRBV12-4
CASTNRGAGAETQYF,TGTGCCAGCACAAATAGAGGGGCGGGAGCCGAGACCCAGTACTTC,TRBJ2-5,TRBD2,once,TRBV7-9
CASSFEGGGNQPQHF,TGTGCCAGCAGTTTCGAGGGGGGGGGCAATCAGCCCCAGCATTTT,TRBJ1-5,NA,few,TRBV27
CAISDRTGAGLSGYEQYF,TGTGCCATCAGTGACAGGACAGGGGCCGGCCTATCGGGCTACGAGCAGTACTTC,TRBJ2-7,TRBD1,few,TRBV10-3
CASSPVPTSGDYEQYF,TGCGCCAGCAGCCCGGTCCCGACTAGCGGGGACTACGAGCAGTACTTC,TRBJ2-7,TRBD2,few,TRBV5-1
CASSLWSQGAGETQYF,TGTGCCAGCAGTTTGTGGTCGCAGGGGGCAGGGGAGACCCAGTACTTC,TRBJ2-5,TRBD1,few,TRBV12-3/TRBV12-4
CASSIDNYGYTF,TGTGCCAGCAGTATCGATAACTATGGCTACACCTTC,TRBJ1-2,NA,few,TRBV9
CASSYGQNTEAFF,TGTGCCAGCAGCTATGGACAGAACACTGAAGCTTTCTTT,TRBJ1-1,NA,many,TRBV7-2
CASSLAQRVMNTEAFF,TGTGCCAGCAGCTTAGCGCAAAGGGTAATGAACACTGAAGCTTTCTTT,TRBJ1-1,NA,few,TRBV7-6
CATRDRGTDTQYF,TGTGCCACCCGGGATAGAGGTACAGATACGCAGTATTTT,TRBJ2-3,NA,few,TRBV28
CASSLPTTTGELFF,TGTGCCAGCAGTCTCCCTACAACCACCGGGGAGCTGTTTTTT,TRBJ2-2,NA,NA,TRBV27
CSASGELADSYNEQFF,TGCAGTGCTAGTGGGGAACTAGCGGATTCCTACAATGAGCAGTTCTTC,TRBJ2-1,TRBD2,few,TRBV20-1
CASSPEQGRESGYTF,TGTGCCAGCTCACCTGAACAGGGGCGCGAGAGTGGCTACACCTTC,TRBJ1-2,TRBD1,NA,TRBV18
CSAPPTGFNQPQHF,TGCAGTGCTCCTCCTACAGGGTTCAATCAGCCCCAGCATTTT,TRBJ1-5,NA,NA,TRBV20-1
CASSVTSGGFGEQFF,TGTGCCAGCAGCGTGACTAGCGGGGGCTTCGGGGAGCAGTTCTTC,TRBJ2-1,TRBD2,NA,TRBV5-4
CASSLVGGQGETQYF,TGTGCCAGCAGCTTAGTCGGGGGCCAGGGGGAGACCCAGTACTTC,TRBJ2-5,NA,NA,TRBV7-8
CASSGQPSTDTQYF,TGTGCCAGCAGCGGACAGCCTAGCACAGATACGCAGTATTTT,TRBJ2-3,NA,few,TRBV7-6
CARPRDEQFF,TGTGCCCGCCCAAGGGATGAGCAGTTCTTC,TRBJ2-1,NA,few,TRBV14
CASSATASSETQYF,TGTGCCAGCAGCGCCACGGCGTCCTCGGAGACCCAGTACTTC,TRBJ2-5,NA,few,TRBV7-9
CASSQGVWVWETQYF,TGTGCCAGCAGCCAAGGGGTTTGGGTGTGGGAGACCCAGTACTTC,TRBJ2-5,NA,few,TRBV7-9
CASSDRGTDTQYF,TGTGCCAGCAGCGACAGGGGCACAGATACGCAGTATTTT,TRBJ2-3,TRBD1,NA,TRBV7-9